Listed below are T cell receptor beta chains from one sample, sequenced in a study of blood T cells in healthy people across ages. TCRdb called the 5' RACE reads again in MiXCR, with one record for every CDR3 protein. The sample lists about 1.1 million distinct CDR3 sequences; 35% to 45% were seen once. The material sequenced was blood. Receptors were obtained from a man younger than 35 in good health. The CDR3 runs from the conserved cysteine through the conserved F or W. D genes are given only for firm matches. Size values are once, few and many counts, or a class for expanded clones, and some rows have none.

v_call	j_call	clone_size	d_call	cdr3_aa	cdr3_nt
TRBV29-1	TRBJ2-3	NA	TRBD2	CSVIAGGSTDTQYF	TGCAGCGTTATAGCGGGGGGTAGCACAGATACGCAGTATTTT
TRBV12-3/TRBV12-4	TRBJ2-3	many	TRBD2	CASTRSGGIKDTQYF	TGTGCCAGCACCAGAAGCGGGGGAATTAAAGATACGCAGTATTTT
TRBV12-3/TRBV12-4	TRBJ2-6	NA	TRBD1	CASSNGTGMANVLTF	TGTGCCAGCAGTAACGGGACAGGGATGGCCAACGTCCTGACTTTC
TRBV20-1	TRBJ1-1	NA	NA	CSARDTEAFF	TGCAGTGCTAGAGATACTGAAGCTTTCTTT
TRBV5-6	TRBJ1-2	NA	TRBD1	CASSWDSRANYGYTF	TGTGCCAGCAGCTGGGACAGTCGCGCTAACTATGGCTACACCTTC
TRBV6-1	TRBJ2-5	NA	NA	CASSEGDGKQYF	TGTGCCAGCAGTGAAGGGGACGGCAAGCAGTACTTC
TRBV15	TRBJ2-7	few	NA	CATGDSSYNEQYF	TGTGCCACCGGGGACTCCTCCTACAATGAGCAGTACTTC
TRBV7-2	TRBJ1-1	many	TRBD1	CASDLGPTGFLGNTEAFF	TGTGCCAGCGACCTAGGCCCGACAGGGTTTTTGGGGAACACTGAAGCTTTCTTT
TRBV2	TRBJ2-3	NA	NA	CASTQVPITDTQYF	TGTGCCAGCACCCAAGTTCCCATTACAGATACGCAGTATTTT
TRBV20-1	TRBJ2-7	NA	TRBD2	CSATPTVGGIPYEQYF	TGCAGTGCCACACCAACCGTCGGGGGGATTCCCTACGAGCAGTACTTC
TRBV5-6	TRBJ2-2	once	NA	CASSSDGRSGELFF	TGTGCCAGCAGCTCCGACGGACGGTCCGGGGAGCTGTTTTTT
TRBV27	TRBJ2-2	NA	NA	CASRSKRTVPGELFF	TGTGCCAGCCGTTCTAAGAGGACCGTACCCGGGGAGCTGTTTTTT
TRBV4-3	TRBJ1-5	NA	NA	CAGSQAPGAGNQPQHF	TGCGCCGGCAGCCAAGCGCCGGGGGCAGGCAATCAGCCCCAGCATTTT
TRBV2	TRBJ1-2	many	NA	CASSEQGNGYTF	TGTGCCAGCAGCGAACAGGGAAATGGCTACACCTTC
TRBV20-1	TRBJ2-3	NA	NA	CSVFGAGQYSDTQYF	TGCAGTGTATTTGGCGCGGGACAGTACTCAGATACGCAGTATTTT
TRBV20-1	TRBJ1-5	NA	NA	CSARLAIDQPQHF	TGCAGTGCCCGACTAGCGATCGATCAGCCCCAGCATTTT
TRBV2	TRBJ1-5	NA	NA	CASSVGQVNQPQHF	TGTGCCAGCAGTGTAGGGCAGGTAAATCAGCCCCAGCATTTT
TRBV6-6	TRBJ2-3	few	TRBD2	CAAGGSGATTDTQYF	TGTGCCGCGGGGGGTAGCGGGGCGACCACAGATACGCAGTATTTT
TRBV5-1	TRBJ2-3	NA	NA	CASSLAPESFTDTQYF	TGCGCCAGCAGCTTGGCGCCAGAAAGCTTCACAGATACGCAGTATTTT
TRBV12-3/TRBV12-4	TRBJ2-5	NA	NA	CASTRGAGNEQYF	TGTGCCTCTACCCGGGGGGCGGGCAATGAGCAGTACTTC
TRBV2	TRBJ1-1	NA	NA	CASSDQGMHIEAFF	TGTGCCAGCAGTGATCAGGGGATGCACATTGAAGCTTTCTTT
TRBV25-1	TRBJ2-4	NA	NA	CASSVASRSGDIQYF	TGTGCCAGCAGTGTAGCTTCCCGGTCAGGGGACATTCAGTACTTC
TRBV12-3/TRBV12-4	TRBJ2-1	NA	TRBD2	CASSYGLAGREQFF	TGTGCCAGCAGTTACGGACTAGCGGGGCGTGAGCAGTTCTTC
TRBV15	TRBJ1-2	NA	NA	CATSKDPGPHYGYTF	TGTGCCACCAGCAAAGATCCGGGACCTCACTATGGCTACACCTTC
TRBV12-3/TRBV12-4	TRBJ1-1	few	NA	CASSVEGSVSEAFF	TGTGCCAGCAGTGTAGAGGGATCAGTTAGTGAAGCTTTCTTT
TRBV12-3/TRBV12-4	TRBJ1-2	NA	NA	CASRSTVGSYDYTF	TGTGCCAGCAGGTCGACGGTGGGATCCTATGACTACACCTTC
TRBV28	TRBJ1-4	NA	NA	CASRDGRTNEKLFF	TGTGCCAGCAGGGACGGACGAACTAATGAAAAACTGTTTTTT
TRBV9	TRBJ2-7	few	TRBD2	CASSGTSGSYNEQYF	TGTGCCAGCAGCGGGACTAGCGGCTCCTACAATGAGCAGTACTTC
TRBV2	TRBJ2-3	NA	TRBD2	CASSGERGVSTDTQYF	TGTGCCAGCAGTGGAGAGCGGGGGGTCAGCACAGATACGCAGTATTTT
TRBV7-9	TRBJ1-4	few	NA	CASRRGLSATNEKLFF	TGTGCCAGCAGGAGAGGGTTATCGGCAACTAATGAAAAACTGTTTTTT
TRBV12-3/TRBV12-4	TRBJ2-5	NA	NA	CASRDWGTQYF	TGTGCCAGCCGCGATTGGGGGACCCAGTACTTC
TRBV6-2/TRBV6-3	TRBJ2-1	NA	TRBD1	CASRRDRGQNEQFF	TGTGCCAGCAGACGGGACAGGGGGCAGAATGAGCAGTTCTTC
TRBV6-5	TRBJ1-1	NA	TRBD1	CASSYSKSGGTEAFF	TGTGCCAGCAGTTACTCGAAGTCAGGGGGCACTGAAGCCTTCTTT
TRBV4-3	TRBJ1-1	NA	NA	CASSQVVAGNTEAFF	TGCGCCAGCAGCCAAGTCGTTGCGGGCAACACTGAAGCTTTCTTT
TRBV30	TRBJ2-5	NA	TRBD1	CAWSTGTGEKETQYF	TGTGCCTGGAGTACCGGGACAGGGGAGAAAGAGACCCAGTACTTC
TRBV7-3	TRBJ2-1	once	TRBD1	CASSLLCFRDREDEQFF	TGTGCCAGCAGCTTACTTTGTTTCCGGGACAGGGAGGATGAGCAGTTCTTC
TRBV7-3	TRBJ1-1	few	NA	CASSLTFGAVSFF	TGTGCCAGCAGCTTAACGTTCGGGGCGGTCTCTTTCTTT
TRBV6-6	TRBJ2-3	NA	NA	CASSYSSPGADTQYF	TGTGCCAGCAGTTACTCATCCCCAGGGGCAGATACGCAGTATTTT
TRBV5-1	TRBJ2-7	few	NA	CASSLAHSSYNEQYF	TGCGCCAGCAGCTTGGCTCACAGCTCCTACAATGAGCAGTACTTC
TRBV2	TRBJ2-1	NA	TRBD2	CASIGLAANNEQFF	TGTGCCAGCATAGGGCTAGCGGCTAACAATGAGCAGTTCTTC
TRBV6-6	TRBJ1-2	few	NA	CASMADSGRGYTF	TGTGCCAGCATGGCAGATTCGGGAAGGGGCTACACCTTC
TRBV6-6	TRBJ2-7	many	NA	CASSVEGASYEQYF	TGTGCCAGCAGTGTGGAGGGGGCTTCCTACGAGCAGTACTTC
TRBV5-1	TRBJ2-7	NA	NA	CASSSDWYNEQYF	TGCGCCAGCAGCTCAGACTGGTATAACGAGCAGTACTTC